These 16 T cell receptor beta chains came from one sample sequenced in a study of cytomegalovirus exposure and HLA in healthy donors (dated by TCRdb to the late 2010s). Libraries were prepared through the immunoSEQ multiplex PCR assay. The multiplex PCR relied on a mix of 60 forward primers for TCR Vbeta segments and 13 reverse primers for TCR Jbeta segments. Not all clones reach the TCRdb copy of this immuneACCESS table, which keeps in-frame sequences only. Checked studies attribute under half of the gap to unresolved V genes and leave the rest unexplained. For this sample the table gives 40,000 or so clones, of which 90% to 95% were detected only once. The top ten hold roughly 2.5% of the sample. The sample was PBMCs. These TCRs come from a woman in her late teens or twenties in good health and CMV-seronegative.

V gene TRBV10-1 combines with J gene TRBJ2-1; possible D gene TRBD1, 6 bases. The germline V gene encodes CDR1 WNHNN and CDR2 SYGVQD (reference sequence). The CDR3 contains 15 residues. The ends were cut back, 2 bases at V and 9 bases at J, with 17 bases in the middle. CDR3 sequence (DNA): TGCGCCAGCAGTGAGACCTCCCGACCCAGGGGTGAGCAGTTCTTC. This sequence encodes CASSETSRPRGEQFF.

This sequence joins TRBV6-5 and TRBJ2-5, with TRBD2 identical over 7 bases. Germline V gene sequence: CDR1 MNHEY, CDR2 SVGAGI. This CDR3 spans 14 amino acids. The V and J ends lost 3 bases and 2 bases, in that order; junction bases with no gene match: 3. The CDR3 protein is CASSYTGGQETQYF. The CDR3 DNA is TGTGCCAGCAGTTATACGGGGGGACAAGAGACCCAGTACTTC.

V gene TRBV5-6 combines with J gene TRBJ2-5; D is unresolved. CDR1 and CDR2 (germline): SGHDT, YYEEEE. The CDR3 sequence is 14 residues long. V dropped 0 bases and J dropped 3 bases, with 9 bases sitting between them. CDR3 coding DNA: TGTGCCAGCAGCTTGGTGGCACCCAAAGAGACCCAGTACTTC. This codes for CASSLVAPKETQYF.

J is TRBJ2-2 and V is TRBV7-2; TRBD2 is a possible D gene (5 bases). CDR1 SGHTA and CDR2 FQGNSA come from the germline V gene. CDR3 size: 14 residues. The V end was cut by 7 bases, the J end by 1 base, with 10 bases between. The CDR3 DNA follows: TGTGCCAGCACCAAAGAGGGGAACACCGGGGAGCTGTTTTTT. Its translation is CASTKEGNTGELFF.

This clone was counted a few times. The CDR3 region is CASKIHMHTEAFF. For the CDR3, the DNA is TGTGCCAGTAAGATACATATGCACACTGAAGCTTTCTTT. J is TRBJ1-1 and V is TRBV19, with D unclear. This CDR3 is 13 amino acids long. V lost 7 bases and J lost 3, with 12 bases in between. Per the germline V gene, CDR1 is LNHDA and CDR2 is SQIVND (reference sequence).

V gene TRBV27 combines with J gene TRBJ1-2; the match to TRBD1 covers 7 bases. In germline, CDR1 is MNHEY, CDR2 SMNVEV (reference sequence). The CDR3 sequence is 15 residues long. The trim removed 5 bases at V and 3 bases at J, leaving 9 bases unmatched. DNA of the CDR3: TGTGCCAGCAGTATGCGCGGGACAGACCACTATGGCTACACCTTC. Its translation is CASSMRGTDHYGYTF.

DNA for the CDR3: TGTGCCAGCTCACCTGGGACAGGGGGCAGTGAAAAACTGTTTTTT. It encodes CASSPGTGGSEKLFF. The J gene is TRBJ1-4, the V gene TRBV18; 12 bases map to TRBD1. Germline V gene sequence: CDR1 KGHSH, CDR2 LQKENI. V dropped 3 bases and J dropped 7; count of bases not matched to a gene: 3. The CDR3 is 15 amino acids.

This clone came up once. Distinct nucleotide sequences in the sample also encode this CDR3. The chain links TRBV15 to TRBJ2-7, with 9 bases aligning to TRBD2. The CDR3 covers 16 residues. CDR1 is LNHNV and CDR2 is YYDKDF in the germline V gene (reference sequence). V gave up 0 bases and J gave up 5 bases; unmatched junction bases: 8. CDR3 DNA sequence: TGTGCCACCAGCAGAGAAGCGGGGGGAGGAAGGGACGAGCAGTACTTC. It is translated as CATSREAGGGRDEQYF.

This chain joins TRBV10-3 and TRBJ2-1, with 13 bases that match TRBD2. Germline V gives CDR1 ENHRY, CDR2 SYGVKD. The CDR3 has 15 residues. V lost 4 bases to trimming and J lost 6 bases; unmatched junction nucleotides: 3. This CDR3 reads CAISAGTSGINEQFF. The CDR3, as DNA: TGTGCCATCAGTGCAGGGACTAGCGGGATCAATGAGCAGTTCTTC.

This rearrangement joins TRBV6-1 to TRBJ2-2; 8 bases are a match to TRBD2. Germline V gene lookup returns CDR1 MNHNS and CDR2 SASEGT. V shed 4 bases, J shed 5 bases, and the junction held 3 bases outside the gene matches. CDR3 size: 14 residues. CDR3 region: CASSAVAGTGELFF. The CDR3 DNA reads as TGTGCCAGCAGTGCCGTAGCGGGGACCGGGGAGCTGTTTTTT.

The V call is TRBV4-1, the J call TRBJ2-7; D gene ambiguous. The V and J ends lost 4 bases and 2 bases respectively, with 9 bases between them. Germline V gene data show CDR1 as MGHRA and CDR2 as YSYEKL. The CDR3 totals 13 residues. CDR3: CASSPGRAYEQYF. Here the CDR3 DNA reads TGCGCCAGCAGCCCGGGTCGGGCCTACGAGCAGTACTTC.

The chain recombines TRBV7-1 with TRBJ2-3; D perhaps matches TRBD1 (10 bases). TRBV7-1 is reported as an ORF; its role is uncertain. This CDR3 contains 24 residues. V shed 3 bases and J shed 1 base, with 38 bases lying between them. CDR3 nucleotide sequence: TGTGCCAGCAGCTCCGTTTGGAGGGACAGGGGTAACCTGGCTAGCGGGGTTCGCACAGATACGCAGTATTTT. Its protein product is CASSSVWRDRGNLASGVRTDTQYF.

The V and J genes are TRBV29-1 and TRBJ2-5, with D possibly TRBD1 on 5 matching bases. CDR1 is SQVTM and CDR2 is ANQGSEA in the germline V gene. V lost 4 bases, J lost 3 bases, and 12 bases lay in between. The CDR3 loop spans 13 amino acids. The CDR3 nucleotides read TGCAGCGTTGTCCCGACAGTAGAAGAGACCCAGTACTTC. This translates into CSVVPTVEETQYF.

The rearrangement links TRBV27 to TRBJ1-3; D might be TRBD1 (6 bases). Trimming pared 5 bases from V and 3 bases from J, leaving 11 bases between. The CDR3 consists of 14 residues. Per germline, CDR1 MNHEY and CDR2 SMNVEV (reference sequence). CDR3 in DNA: TGTGCCAGCAGTCCTCGGACAGATGGAAACACCATATATTTT. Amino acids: CASSPRTDGNTIYF.

The chain's CDR3 is CASRLVSRNYGYTF. The CDR3 coding sequence is TGTGCAAGTCGCTTAGTATCGCGGAACTATGGCTACACCTTC. The gene calls are TRBV12-2 and TRBJ1-2. TRBV12-2 is shown as a pseudogene. CDR3 size: 14 residues.

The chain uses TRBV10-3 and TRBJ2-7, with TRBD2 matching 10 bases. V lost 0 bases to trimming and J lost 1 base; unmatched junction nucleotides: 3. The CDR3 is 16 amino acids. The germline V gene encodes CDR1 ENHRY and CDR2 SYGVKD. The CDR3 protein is CAISESGTSASYEQYF. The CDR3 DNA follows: TGTGCCATCAGTGAGTCAGGGACTAGCGCGTCCTACGAGCAGTACTTC.